This T cell receptor beta chain was identified in a study of blood T cell repertoires in COVID-19. Profiled with immunoSEQ multiplex PCR; TCRdb holds only in-frame clones, not every one. This sample has roughly 400,000 clones; roughly nine tenths occur once, and the top ten carry roughly 1.1%. The germline V gene encodes CDR1 DFQATT and CDR2 SNEGSKA (reference sequence). The CDR3 runs to 11 residues. Trimming stripped 7 bases from V and 7 bases from J, with 13 bases between. The chain is built from TRBV20-1 and TRBJ1-1, with D possibly TRBD1 on 5 matching bases. This TCR came from a man aged 25 to 40 who had recovered from COVID-19. Sequences were obtained from PBMCs or T cells enriched from blood (not recorded which). The CDR3 sequence is CSEQGVFEAFF. In nucleotides, the CDR3 is TGCAGTGAGCAGGGTGTGTTTGAAGCTTTCTTT.